What follows are 5 T cell receptor beta chains derived from one specimen sequenced in a study of monozygotic twins with inflammatory bowel disease. TCRdb reprocessed the 5' RACE reads and keeps a single row for each CDR3 protein, giving no DNA. In all, the sample yields about 160,000 distinct CDR3 sequences. The sample comprised blood. These receptors were taken from a human donor with ulcerative colitis or Crohn's disease, or a healthy co-twin of an affected twin (not recorded which).

The chain joins TRBV7-9 to TRBJ2-6. The CDR3 contains 15 residues. CDR1 and CDR2 from the germline V gene are SEHNR and FQNEAQ (reference sequence). CDR3 amino acids: CASSFSGTGANVLTF.

The chain has TRBV4-3 and TRBJ2-7; TCRdb's D gene call, TRBD1, goes unchecked for lack of DNA. Germline lookup yields CDR1 LGHNA and CDR2 YSLEER. CDR3 length equals 15 residues. The chain's CDR3 is CASSQDDRGNYEQYF.

CDR3 amino acids: CASSLAQSGSSTDTQYF. The V call is TRBV7-2, the J call TRBJ2-3; checking the TCRdb D call of TRBD1 is not possible without DNA. CDR3 size: 17 residues. Per the germline V gene, CDR1 is SGHTA and CDR2 is FQGNSA.

The gene calls are TRBV2 and TRBJ2-3; lacking DNA, the TRBD2 call made by TCRdb goes unchecked. The germline V gene encodes CDR1 SNHLY and CDR2 FYNNEI. There are 14 residues in the CDR3. CDR3 protein: CASSPQRGTDTQYF.

The genes are TRBV6-5 and TRBJ1-1. The CDR3 length is 12 residues. Germline assignment: CDR1 MNHEY and CDR2 SVGAGI. This CDR3 reads CASSYSNTEAFF.